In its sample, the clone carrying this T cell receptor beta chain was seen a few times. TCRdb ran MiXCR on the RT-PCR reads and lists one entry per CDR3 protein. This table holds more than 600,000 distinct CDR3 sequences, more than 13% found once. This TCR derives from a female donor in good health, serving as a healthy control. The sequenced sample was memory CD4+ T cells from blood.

CDR3 loop: CASSKVDTRAEQYF. The DNA of the CDR3 is TGTGCCAGCAGCAAAGTTGACACGCGGGCCGAGCAGTACTTC. The chain recombines TRBV21-1 with TRBJ2-7; the D segment call TRBD2 is taken from the table without a DNA check. TRBV21-1 constitutes a pseudogene. This CDR3 comprises 14 residues.